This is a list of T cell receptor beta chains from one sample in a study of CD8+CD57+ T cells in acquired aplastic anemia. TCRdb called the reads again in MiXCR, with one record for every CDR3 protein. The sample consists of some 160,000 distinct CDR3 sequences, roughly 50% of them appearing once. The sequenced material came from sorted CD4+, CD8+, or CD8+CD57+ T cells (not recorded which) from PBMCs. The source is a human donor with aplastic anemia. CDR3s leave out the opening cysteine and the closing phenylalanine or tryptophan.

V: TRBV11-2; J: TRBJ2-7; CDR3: ASSSWTDGDPYEQY
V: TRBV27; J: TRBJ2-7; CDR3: ASSLFGVGAYEQY
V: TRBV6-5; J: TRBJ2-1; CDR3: ASSYTFASYNEQF
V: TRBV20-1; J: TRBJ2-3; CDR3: SARRSGGTDTQY
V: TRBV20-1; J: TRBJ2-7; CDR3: SAEGTSEGYEQY
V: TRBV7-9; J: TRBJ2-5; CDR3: ASSPPVGAERETQY
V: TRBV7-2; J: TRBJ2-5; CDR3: ASSPVGETQY
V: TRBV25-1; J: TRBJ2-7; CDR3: ASSELTGIGTYEQY
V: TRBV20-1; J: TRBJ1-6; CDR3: SARGPRGADSPLH
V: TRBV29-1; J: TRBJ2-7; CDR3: SVEFGQDYEQY
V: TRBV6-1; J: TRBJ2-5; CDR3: ASSPSLWREGQKTQY
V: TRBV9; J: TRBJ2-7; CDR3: ASSVGGYEQY
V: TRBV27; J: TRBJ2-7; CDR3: ASRGVLEEQY
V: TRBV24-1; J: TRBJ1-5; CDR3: ATSGPRSNQPQH
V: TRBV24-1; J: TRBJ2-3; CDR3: ATSDHGLAGTGDTQY
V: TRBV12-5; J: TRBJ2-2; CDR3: ASGPSLAGGTGELF
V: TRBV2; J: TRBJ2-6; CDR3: ASSVGIQGNPSGANVLT
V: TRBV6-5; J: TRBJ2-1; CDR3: ASSYSTAPYNEQF
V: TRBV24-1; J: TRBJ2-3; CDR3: ATSDETGPTDTQY
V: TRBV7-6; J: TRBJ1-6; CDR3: ASSLAPTSSYNSPLH
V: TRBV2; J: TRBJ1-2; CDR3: ASSEGQGYGYT
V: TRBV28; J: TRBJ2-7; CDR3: ASSPRGGLNEQY
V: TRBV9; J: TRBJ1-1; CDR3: ASSFLDRAVTEAF
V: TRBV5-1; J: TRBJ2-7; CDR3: ASRISGGVREQY
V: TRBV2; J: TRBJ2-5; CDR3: ASRIRAQETQY
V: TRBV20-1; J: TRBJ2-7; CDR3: SARGDRVRSYEQY
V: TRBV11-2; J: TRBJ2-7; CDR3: ASSPWEQGVPHYEQY
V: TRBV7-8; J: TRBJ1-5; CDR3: ASSLARQGPQPQH
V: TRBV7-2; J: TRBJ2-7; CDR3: ASSLSATYEQY
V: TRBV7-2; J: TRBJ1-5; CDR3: ASSPRVSQPQH
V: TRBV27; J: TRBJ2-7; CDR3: ASSFGQHYEQY
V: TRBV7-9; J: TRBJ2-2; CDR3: ASRQSVSGELF
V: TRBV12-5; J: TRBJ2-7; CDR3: ASGYGTGYNGEQY
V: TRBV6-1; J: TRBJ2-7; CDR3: ASGQGQGDYEQY
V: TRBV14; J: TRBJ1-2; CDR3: ASRTGQGQAYGYT
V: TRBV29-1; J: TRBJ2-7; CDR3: SVGRSGYEQY
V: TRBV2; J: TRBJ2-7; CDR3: ASSLGQGAIEQC
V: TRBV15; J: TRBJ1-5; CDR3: ATSSGGYEDQPQH
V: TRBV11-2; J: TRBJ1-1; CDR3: ASSQAGRAITEAF
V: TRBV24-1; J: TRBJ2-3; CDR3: ATSDWGTATDTQY
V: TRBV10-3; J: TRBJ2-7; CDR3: AISESNSAGSYEQY
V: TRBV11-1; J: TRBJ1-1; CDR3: ASSSPRDGLRAEAF
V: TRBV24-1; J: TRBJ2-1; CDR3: ATSDLPGKAYNEQF
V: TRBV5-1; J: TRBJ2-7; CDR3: ASSLDETGVGSSYEQY
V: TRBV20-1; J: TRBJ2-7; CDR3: SASQGQGMHEQY
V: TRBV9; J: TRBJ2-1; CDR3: ASSGIASGYNEQF
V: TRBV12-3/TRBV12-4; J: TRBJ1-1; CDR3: ASSRVRLNTEAF
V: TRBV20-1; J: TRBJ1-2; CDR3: SASLEDAGFFT